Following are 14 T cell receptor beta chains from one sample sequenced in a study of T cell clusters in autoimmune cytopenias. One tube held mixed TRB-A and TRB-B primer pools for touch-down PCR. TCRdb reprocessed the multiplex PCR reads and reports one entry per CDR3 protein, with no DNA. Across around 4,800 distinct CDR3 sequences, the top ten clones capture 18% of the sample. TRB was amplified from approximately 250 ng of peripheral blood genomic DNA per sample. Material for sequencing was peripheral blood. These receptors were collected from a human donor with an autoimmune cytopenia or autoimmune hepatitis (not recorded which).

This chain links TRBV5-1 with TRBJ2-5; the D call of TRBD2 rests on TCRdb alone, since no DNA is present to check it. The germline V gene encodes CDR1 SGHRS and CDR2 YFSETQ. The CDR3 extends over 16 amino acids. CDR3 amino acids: CASSLSGSGGAETQYF.

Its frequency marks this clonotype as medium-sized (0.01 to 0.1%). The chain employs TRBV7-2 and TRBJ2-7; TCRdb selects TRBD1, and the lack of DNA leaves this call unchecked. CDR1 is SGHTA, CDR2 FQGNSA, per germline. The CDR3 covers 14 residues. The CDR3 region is CASRSGQPTYEQYF.

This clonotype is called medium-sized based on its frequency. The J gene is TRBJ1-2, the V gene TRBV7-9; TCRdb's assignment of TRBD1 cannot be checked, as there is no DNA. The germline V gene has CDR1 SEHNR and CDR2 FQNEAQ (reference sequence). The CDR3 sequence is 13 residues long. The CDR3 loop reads CASSQDSPHGYTF.

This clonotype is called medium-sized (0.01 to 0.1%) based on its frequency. CDR3 protein: CASSPGAGTDTQYF. The J gene is TRBJ2-3, the V gene TRBV18; checking the TCRdb D call of TRBD1 is not possible without DNA. CDR3 size: 14 residues. Looked up from germline, CDR1 is KGHSH and CDR2 is LQKENI.

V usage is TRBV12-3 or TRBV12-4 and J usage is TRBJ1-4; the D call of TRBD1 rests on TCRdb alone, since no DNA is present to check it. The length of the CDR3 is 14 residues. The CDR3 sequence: CASSLGTGFEKLFF.

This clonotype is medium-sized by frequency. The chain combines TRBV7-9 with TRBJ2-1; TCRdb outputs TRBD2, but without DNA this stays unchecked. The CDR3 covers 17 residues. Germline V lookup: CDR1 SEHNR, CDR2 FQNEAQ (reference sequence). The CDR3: CASSLGLAGLSYNEQFF.

This CDR3 reads CSAYTGSNEKLFF. The chain recombines TRBV20-1 with TRBJ1-4; TCRdb's assignment of TRBD1 cannot be checked, as there is no DNA. From germline, CDR1 is DFQATT and CDR2 SNEGSKA (reference sequence). This CDR3 spans 13 amino acids.

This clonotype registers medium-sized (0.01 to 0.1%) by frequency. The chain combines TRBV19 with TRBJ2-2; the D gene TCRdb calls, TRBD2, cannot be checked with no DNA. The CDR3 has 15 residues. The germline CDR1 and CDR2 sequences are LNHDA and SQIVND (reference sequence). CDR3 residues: CASRSSGTNTGELFF.

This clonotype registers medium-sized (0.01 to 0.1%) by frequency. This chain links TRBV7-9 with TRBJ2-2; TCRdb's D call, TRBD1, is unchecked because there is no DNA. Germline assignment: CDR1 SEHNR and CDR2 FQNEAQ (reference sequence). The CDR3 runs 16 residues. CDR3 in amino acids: CASSLRGSGITGELFF.

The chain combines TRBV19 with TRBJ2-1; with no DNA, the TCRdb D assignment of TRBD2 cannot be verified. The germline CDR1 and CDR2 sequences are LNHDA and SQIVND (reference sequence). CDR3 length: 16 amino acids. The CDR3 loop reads CASPKRLAGAHNEQFF.

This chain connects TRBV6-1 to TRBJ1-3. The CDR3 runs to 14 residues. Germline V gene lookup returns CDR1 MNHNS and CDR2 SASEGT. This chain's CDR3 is CASSEGGSGKTIYF.

The CDR3 spells CAWSPSGSDTGELFF. The genes are TRBV30 and TRBJ2-2; TCRdb's D call, TRBD2, is unchecked because there is no DNA. Germline CDR1 reads GTSNPN; CDR2 reads SVGIG (reference sequence). CDR3 length equals 15 residues.

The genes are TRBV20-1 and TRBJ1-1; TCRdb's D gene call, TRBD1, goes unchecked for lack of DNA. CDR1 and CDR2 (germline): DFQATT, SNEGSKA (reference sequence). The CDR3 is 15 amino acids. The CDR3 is CRPGNLGQGDTEAFF.

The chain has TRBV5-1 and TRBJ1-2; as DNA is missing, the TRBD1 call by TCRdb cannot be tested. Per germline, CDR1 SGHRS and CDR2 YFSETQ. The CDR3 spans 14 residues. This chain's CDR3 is CASSETDRRYGYTF.